The entry below describes one T cell receptor (beta chain). Its antigen is not identified. At one of its ends the junction is not consistent with the germline gene, which may arise from a read error. These data belong to a study of blood T cells in healthy people across ages. Broader study findings: Unknown donor CMV status possibly confounded expanded clonotype changes. Greater diversity and more naive CD4+ cells were seen in long-lived donors than in aged donors.

Through a sample-barcoded 5' primer and a J-beta primer mix, a second PCR was run for roughly 6 to 11 cycles. Each CDR3 protein is one row after TCRdb ran MiXCR on the 5' RACE reads. The sample consists of hundreds of thousands of distinct CDR3 sequences, around 20% of them appearing once. The sequenced sample consisted of blood. This TCR was sampled from a man aged 65 to 85 in good health.

The CDR3 coding sequence is TGCACTGCTAGGGGGACAGACCAAGAGACCCAGTACTTC. Protein product: CTARGTDQETQYF. The V call is TRBV20-1, the J call TRBJ2-5, with TRBD1 matching 7 bases. Germline CDR1 reads DFQATT; CDR2 reads SNEGSKA (reference sequence). The CDR3 is 13 residues long.